A selection of T cell receptor beta chains follows, all from one sample in a study of T cell responses to AZD1222 COVID-19 vaccine. Measured with immunoSEQ multiplex PCR; TCRdb has only the in-frame clones, and not every one. The sample records over 150,000 clones, about nine tenths being singletons. Sample: peripheral blood, taken on day 0 of AZD1222 vaccination. The receptors derive from an adult in good health. The CDR3 runs from the conserved cysteine through the conserved F or W.

V	J	CDR3
TRBV7-7	TRBJ2-7	CASSLADRGYEQYF
TRBV5-5	TRBJ1-2	CASSLWDYGYTF
TRBV5-1	TRBJ1-4	CASSLPGGGGNEKLFF
TRBV7-9	TRBJ1-4	CASSPDRDEKLFF
TRBV5-1	TRBJ2-3	CASSLDRGRNTQYF
TRBV29-1	TRBJ1-2	CSAERLSDGYTF
TRBV4-2	TRBJ2-3	CASSQRGAGGSTDTQYF
TRBV15	TRBJ1-1	CATSRVQGSRNTEAFF
TRBV4-1	TRBJ1-3	CASSQPGQKGNTIYF
TRBV5-1	TRBJ2-7	CASSQTGGPYEQYF
TRBV30	TRBJ2-1	CAWSGLAGGNSYNEQFF
TRBV27	TRBJ2-7	CASSLTIRVSPYEQYF
TRBV5-6	TRBJ1-5	CASSLLESHSNQPQHF
TRBV15	TRBJ1-2	CATSRIWGSGYTF
TRBV5-6	TRBJ1-4	CASSLDQGNEKLFF
TRBV3-1/TRBV3-2	TRBJ1-5	CASSPGQGWDQPQHF
TRBV12-5	TRBJ1-6	CASGLGQGVGSPLHF
TRBV3-1/TRBV3-2	TRBJ1-2	CASTPPGAPFGYTF
TRBV2	TRBJ2-2	CASSAGQNTGELFF
TRBV29-1	TRBJ2-5	CSVGWGIGETQYF
TRBV5-1	TRBJ2-3	CASSLAVDTQYF
TRBV7-9	TRBJ1-4	CASSLWGQSNEKLFF
TRBV28	TRBJ2-7	CASSLSGTGHYEQYF
TRBV5-1	TRBJ1-3	CASSPAPQGLFGNTIYF
TRBV6-4	TRBJ2-3	CASSPGGTDTQYF
TRBV10-3	TRBJ2-5	CAINSGGARETQYF
TRBV6-6	TRBJ2-7	CASSALPGQAYEQYF
TRBV7-2	TRBJ2-2	CASSSRQSTGELFF
TRBV6-4	TRBJ2-3	CASSDVGGGADTQYF
TRBV3-1/TRBV3-2	TRBJ1-1	CASSQDGWTEAFF
TRBV6-5	TRBJ2-7	CASRPPAGRGQYF
TRBV6-5	TRBJ1-6	CASSYWDRGRSPLHF
TRBV12-3/TRBV12-4	TRBJ1-2	CASSLKVRVGYTF
TRBV25-1	TRBJ1-1	CASSAGTGLNTEAFF
TRBV5-1	TRBJ1-6	CASSPRQGNSPLHF